Presented here are 21 T cell receptor beta chains from one specimen sequenced in a study of cytomegalovirus exposure and HLA in healthy donors (TCRdb year 2017). Libraries came from the immunoSEQ multiplex PCR assay. For the multiplex PCR, a mixture combining 60 forward primers for TCR Vbeta segments and 13 reverse primers for TCR Jbeta segments was used. TCRdb obtained this table from immuneACCESS and retained in-frame rearrangements with V and J assigned. These tables miss some clones; where compared with another copy, unresolved V genes account for less than half of the shortfall, and the remainder is unexplained. In all, the sample holds approximately 220,000 clones, and roughly 88% of those were seen once. Jointly, the top ten make up roughly 0.71% of the sample. Sequenced input: PBMCs. The receptor source for this set is a boy under 10 years old in good health and CMV-seronegative.

This clone has just a few counts. The CDR3 DNA sequence: TGTGCCACCGACAGGGGGGGGAACCTCGGTGAAGCTTTCTTT. The encoded protein is CATDRGGNLGEAFF. This chain uses TRBV6-1 with TRBJ1-1, with 9 bases lining up with TRBD1. CDR3 length: 14 residues. The germline V gene has CDR1 MNHNS and CDR2 SASEGT. V lost 10 bases and J lost 7; bases outside the gene matches: 13.

V gene TRBV5-5 combines with J gene TRBJ2-1; 12 bases map to TRBD2. This CDR3 has 19 amino acids. V shed 4 bases, J shed 5 bases, and the junction held 16 bases outside the gene matches. The germline gives CDR1 SGHKS, CDR2 YYEKEE (reference sequence). The CDR3: CASSPELWASGRANNEQFF. CDR3 coding DNA: TGTGCCAGCAGCCCTGAACTATGGGCTAGCGGGAGGGCCAACAATGAGCAGTTCTTC.

This chain joins TRBV2 and TRBJ1-1; 8 bases align to TRBD1. This CDR3 contains 13 residues. With 9 bases clipped from V and 4 bases from J, the junction kept 7 bases outside the gene matches. Germline loops: CDR1 SNHLY, CDR2 FYNNEI. CDR3 region: CASGRTGITEAFF. The CDR3 DNA reads TGTGCCAGTGGGAGGACAGGGATCACTGAAGCTTTCTTT. Drawing the rest from reference TRBV2 and TRBJ1-1, the complete variable domain is EPEVTQTPSHQVTQMGQEVILRCVPISNHLYFYWYRQILGQKVEFLVSFYNNEISEKSEIFDDQFSVERPDGSNFTLKIRSTKLEDSAMYFCASGRTGITEAFFGQGTRLTVV.

The rearrangement links TRBV9 to TRBJ2-3, with 7 bases fitting TRBD2. The CDR3 extends over 15 amino acids. Looked up from germline, CDR1 is SGDLS and CDR2 is YYNGEE. With 2 bases clipped from V and 0 bases from J, the junction kept 3 bases outside the gene matches. This chain's CDR3 is CASSVSGTSTDTQYF. CDR3 nucleotide sequence: TGTGCCAGCAGCGTGAGCGGGACCAGCACAGATACGCAGTATTTT. The whole variable domain, remainder taken from reference TRBV9 and TRBJ2-3, is DSGVTQTPKHLITATGQRVTLRCSPRSGDLSVYWYQQSLDQGLQFLIQYYNGEERAKGNILERFSAQQFPDLHSELNLSSLELGDSALYFCASSVSGTSTDTQYFGPGTRLTVL.

With regard to this clone: Other DNA sequences in the same sample also yield this CDR3. The rearrangement links TRBV6-5 to TRBJ1-2; tentatively, D is TRBD1 (6 bases). CDR3 length: 11 residues. With 5 bases removed from V and 6 bases from J, the gap between germline ends came to 7 bases. Germline assignment: CDR1 MNHEY and CDR2 SVGAGI. CDR3 sequence: CASSTGNGYTF. Written as DNA, the CDR3 is TGTGCCAGCAGTACAGGGAATGGCTACACCTTC.

This chain joins TRBV7-8 and TRBJ1-6; 7 bases map to TRBD1. Unmatched junction bases numbered 18, after V lost 1 base and J lost 3 bases. This CDR3 region has 21 residues. CDR1 is SGHVS, CDR2 FQNEAQ, per germline. CDR3 DNA sequence: TGTGCCAGCAGCTTAGGTGAACGGGGGACAGTCCCGCTATTCTATAATTCACCCCTCCACTTT. Encoded protein: CASSLGERGTVPLFYNSPLHF.

This clone was seen a few times. The V gene is TRBV6-1, the J gene TRBJ1-2, with a tentative D call TRBD1 (6 bases). Trimming stripped 2 bases from V and 4 bases from J, with 11 bases between. Germline assignment: CDR1 MNHNS and CDR2 SASEGT. This CDR3 has 14 amino acids. CDR3 bases: TGTGCCAGCAGTGAAATAGTGGGGGCCTATGGCTACACCTTC. It codes for CASSEIVGAYGYTF.

V gene TRBV9 combines with J gene TRBJ2-5; 7 nucleotides agree with TRBD2. This CDR3 is built from 16 residues. J gave up 4 bases and V 0 bases, and 9 bases lay outside the gene matches. CDR1 and CDR2 from the germline V gene are SGDLS and YYNGEE. The chain's CDR3 is CASSVGGGGGAETQYF. The CDR3 DNA is TGTGCCAGCAGCGTAGGAGGAGGCGGGGGAGCAGAGACCCAGTACTTC.

The V call is TRBV7-8, the J call TRBJ1-4, with D possibly TRBD1 on 5 matching bases. CDR1 and CDR2 (germline): SGHVS, FQNEAQ. The CDR3 has 13 amino acids. CDR3 residues: CAAGGRVLEKLFF. As DNA, the CDR3 is TGTGCAGCCGGTGGCAGGGTTTTGGAAAAACTGTTTTTT.

The chain links TRBV5-1 to TRBJ2-3; the match to TRBD1 covers 12 bases. Germline V CDR1 and CDR2: SGHRS, YFSETQ. This CDR3 is 15 amino acids long. Losses at the gene ends were 3 bases for V and 7 bases for J; bases not matched to a gene: 6. In nucleotides, the CDR3 is TGCGCCAGCAGCTGGCCGGGACAGGGGGCAAATACGCAGTATTTT. It codes for CASSWPGQGANTQYF.

Notes on this clone: Because it lacks the conserved phenylalanine or tryptophan at the end, this CDR3 is likely a read error. The genes are TRBV28 and TRBJ1-2; 7 bases match TRBD1. The germline V gene encodes CDR1 MDHEN and CDR2 SYDVKM. Trimming took 5 bases from V and 2 from J; bases not matched to a gene: 2. CDR3 size: 13 residues. The CDR3 coding sequence is TGTGCCAGCAGTCCGGGACAGAACTATGGCTACACCCTC. This encodes CASSPGQNYGYTL.

This clone was seen a single time. This chain connects TRBV30 to TRBJ2-1; 10 positions agree with TRBD2. The CDR3 totals 17 residues. Germline CDR1 and CDR2: GTSNPN and SVGIG (reference sequence). After removal of 4 bases from V and 7 bases from J, the junction contained 16 bases not matched to a gene. This chain's CDR3 is CAWNGQGLAVLSNEQFF. The DNA of the CDR3 is TGTGCCTGGAACGGTCAAGGACTAGCGGTCCTTTCGAATGAGCAGTTCTTC.

V gene TRBV5-1 combines with J gene TRBJ2-5; TRBD2 aligns across 11 bases. The end of the DNA is better explained by TRBJ2-7, so the J call may be wrong. The CDR3 spans 15 residues. Germline CDR1 SGHRS, CDR2 YFSETQ. The CDR3 is CASRSSGGSSYEQYF. The CDR3 DNA sequence: TGCGCCAGCAGGTCTAGCGGGGGGAGCTCCTACGAGCAGTACTTC.

This clone occurred a few times. V gene TRBV6-1 combines with J gene TRBJ1-5, with 7 bases identical to TRBD1. Trimming cost V 5 bases and J 7 bases; bases outside gene matches: 8. CDR3 length: 14 residues. Germline V gene sequence: CDR1 MNHNS, CDR2 SASEGT. DNA of the CDR3: TGTGCCAGCAGTAGCCGGGACAGAGGCCAGCCCCAGCATTTT. This codes for CASSSRDRGQPQHF.

This chain links TRBV10-3 with TRBJ2-6; tentatively, D is TRBD2 (5 bases). The V end lost 3 bases, the J end lost 4 bases, and 16 bases lay between the germline ends. CDR3 size: 17 residues. The germline gives CDR1 ENHRY, CDR2 SYGVKD. CDR3: CAISDFRGQEGANVLTF. The CDR3 DNA is TGTGCCATCAGTGATTTTAGAGGGCAAGAAGGGGCCAACGTCCTGACTTTC.

The rearrangement uses TRBV29-1 and TRBJ1-1; 7 bases match TRBD1. CDR1 is SQVTM and CDR2 is ANQGSEA in the germline V gene. The V and J ends lost 1 base and 10 bases, in that order; junction bases with no gene match: 3. The CDR3 consists of 11 residues. The CDR3, as DNA: TGCAGCGTTGAAGTAGGGGGCCGAGCTTTCTTT. Translating it yields CSVEVGGRAFF.

J is TRBJ2-3 and V is TRBV9; TRBD2 might be the D (5 bases). CDR1 is SGDLS, CDR2 YYNGEE, per germline. The CDR3 runs 13 residues. V was clipped by 7 bases and J by 1 base, with 10 bases between them. The CDR3 protein is CASQRTGTDTQYF. CDR3 nucleotides: TGTGCCAGCCAGCGGACGGGCACAGATACGCAGTATTTT. Full variable domain (remainder filled in from reference TRBV9 and TRBJ2-3): DSGVTQTPKHLITATGQRVTLRCSPRSGDLSVYWYQQSLDQGLQFLIQYYNGEERAKGNILERFSAQQFPDLHSELNLSSLELGDSALYFCASQRTGTDTQYFGPGTRLTVL.

The chain joins TRBV7-6 to TRBJ1-2; D is possibly TRBD1 (5 bases). CDR1 and CDR2 (germline): SGHVS, FNYEAQ. Trimming pared 5 bases from V and 6 bases from J, leaving 10 bases between. This CDR3 has 12 residues. The CDR3 coding sequence is TGTGCCAGCAGCAACCCAGGGCATGGCTACACCTTC. Amino acid sequence: CASSNPGHGYTF.

The gene calls are TRBV19 and TRBJ2-5; D is possibly TRBD2 (6 bases). The CDR3 consists of 14 residues. With 5 bases removed from V and 5 bases from J, the gap between germline ends came to 15 bases. Germline V gene sequence: CDR1 LNHDA, CDR2 SQIVND (reference sequence). The CDR3, as DNA: TGTGCCAGTAGTGCCATCAGGGCGGGGGAGACCCAGTACTTC. It translates to CASSAIRAGETQYF.

The chain has TRBV4-2 and TRBJ1-4; tentatively, D is TRBD1 (6 bases). Germline V CDR1 and CDR2: LGHNA, YNFKEQ. The CDR3 covers 17 residues. V lost 0 bases to trimming and J lost 0 bases, with 11 bases between them. The CDR3 here is CASSQDSGVATNEKLFF. CDR3 DNA: TGTGCCAGCAGCCAAGATTCAGGGGTTGCAACTAATGAAAAACTGTTTTTT.

This chain links TRBV11-2 with TRBJ2-7, with a weak D call TRBD1 (6 bases). The CDR3 runs 13 residues. Germline V gives CDR1 SGHAT, CDR2 FQNNGV. With 5 bases removed from V and 4 bases from J, the gap between germline ends came to 12 bases. Here the CDR3 reads CASSTGQPYEQYF. CDR3 coding DNA: TGTGCCAGCAGCACGGGACAACCTTACGAGCAGTACTTC. The whole variable domain, remainder taken from reference TRBV11-2 and TRBJ2-7, is EAGVAQSPRYKIIEKRQSVAFWCNPISGHATLYWYQQILGQGPKLLIQFQNNGVVDDSQLPKDRFSAERLKGVDSTLKIQPAKLEDSAVYLCASSTGQPYEQYFGPGTRLTVT.